This T cell receptor (beta chain) was found in a study of OX40 agonist ivuxolimab in advanced cancers. The wider study: An anti-OX40 (CD134) antibody with agonistic activity, ivuxolimab, was administered to patients.

Germline V gene lookup returns CDR1 MNHEY and CDR2 SVGAGI. The CDR3 is 15 amino acids. V lost 5 bases and J lost 2, with 13 bases in between. Method: immunoSEQ multiplex PCR; TCRdb's copy keeps in-frame clones and lacks some. The sample yields 74,000 or so clones, about 85% seen once. Study results and limitations: The expanded peripheral T cells' antigen specificity was not determined. Relative to CD4+, CD8+ T cells held more expanded clones on average.

As concerns this clone: The antigen remains undetermined.

The clonotype originates from an adult with an advanced solid tumor such as melanoma, head and neck, liver or kidney cancer. V is TRBV6-5 and J is TRBJ1-3, with D perhaps matching TRBD1 (5 bases). Sequenced material: CD4+ or CD8+ T cells sorted from blood, taken in a trial of the OX40 agonist ivuxolimab. CDR3 coding DNA: TGTGCCAGCAGTACGGGGTGGGGGGCTGGAAACACCATATATTTT. Translated, it gives CASSTGWGAGNTIYF.